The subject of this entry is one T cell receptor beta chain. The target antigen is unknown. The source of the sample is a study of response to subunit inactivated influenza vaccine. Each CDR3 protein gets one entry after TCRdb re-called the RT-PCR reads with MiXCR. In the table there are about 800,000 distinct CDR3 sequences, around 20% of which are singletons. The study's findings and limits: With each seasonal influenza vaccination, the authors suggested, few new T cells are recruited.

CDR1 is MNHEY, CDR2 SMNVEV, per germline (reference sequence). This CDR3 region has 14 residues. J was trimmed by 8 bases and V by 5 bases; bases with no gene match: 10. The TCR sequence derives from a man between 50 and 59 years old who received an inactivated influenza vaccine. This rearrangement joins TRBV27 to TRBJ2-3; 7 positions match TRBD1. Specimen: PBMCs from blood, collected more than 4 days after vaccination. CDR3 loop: CASSVGTAPGTQYF. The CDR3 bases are TGTGCCAGCAGTGTCGGGACAGCCCCAGGTACGCAGTATTTT.